This TCR beta chain was identified during a study of regulatory T cells in long-lasting Graves disease. This clonotype was counted ten times or more. Its antigen is unknown. The V gene's germline CDR1 is ENHRY and CDR2 SYGVKD. V lost 7 bases and J 5 bases, leaving 15 bases between the germline ends. The CDR3 is 14 amino acids. Combining iRepertoire HTBI primers with Arm-PCR of CDR3 regions, the authors built TCR beta libraries. TCRdb analysed the multiplex PCR reads with MiXCR anew, one entry per CDR3 protein. The sample carries about 620,000 distinct CDR3 sequences, under 20% recorded once. Time point defined: newly diagnosed GD, antithyroid drugs for less than 3 months. The TCR library used RNA extracted from PBMCs. Study-level findings and limits: New patients shared fewer public clonotypes (roughly 910) than persistent patients did (around 2,900).

Another study also made use of these data, one on T cells in Graves' hyperthyroidism and ophthalmopathy.

V gene TRBV10-3 combines with J gene TRBJ2-1; D gene uncertain. The receptor comes from a woman under 40 with Graves disease. The sequences come from peripheral blood mononuclear cells (PBMCs), collected at new diagnosis, from a patient treated with antithyroid drugs. CDR3 nucleotides: TGTGCCATCAAAGGTACATCGCCAGACAATGAGCAGTTCTTC. Protein sequence: CAIKGTSPDNEQFF.